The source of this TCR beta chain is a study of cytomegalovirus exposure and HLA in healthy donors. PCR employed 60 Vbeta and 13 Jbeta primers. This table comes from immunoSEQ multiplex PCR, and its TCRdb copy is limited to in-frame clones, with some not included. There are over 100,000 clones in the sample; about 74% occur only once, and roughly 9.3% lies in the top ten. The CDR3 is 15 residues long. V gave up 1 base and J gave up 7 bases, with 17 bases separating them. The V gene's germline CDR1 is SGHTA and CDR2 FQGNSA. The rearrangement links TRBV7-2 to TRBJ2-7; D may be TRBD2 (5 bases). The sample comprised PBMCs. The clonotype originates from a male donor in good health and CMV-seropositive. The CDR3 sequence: CASSLELAPQREQYF. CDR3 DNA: TGTGCCAGCAGCTTAGAGCTAGCCCCACAGAGGGAGCAGTACTTC.